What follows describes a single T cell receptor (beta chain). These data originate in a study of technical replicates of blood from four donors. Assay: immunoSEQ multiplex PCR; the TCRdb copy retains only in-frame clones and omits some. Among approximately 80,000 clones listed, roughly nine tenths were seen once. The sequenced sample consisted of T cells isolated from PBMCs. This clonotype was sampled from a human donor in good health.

The CDR3 loop is CASSGLIETQYF. The CDR3 DNA is TGTGCCAGCAGTGGGCTGATAGAGACCCAGTACTTC. V usage is TRBV7-2 and J usage is TRBJ2-5; D unresolved. Trimming removed 6 bases from V and 4 bases from J, with 9 bases in between. The CDR3 has 12 residues. From germline, CDR1 is SGHTA and CDR2 FQGNSA.